Many counts were recorded for the clone carrying this T cell receptor beta chain. CD8+CD57+ cell expansion had been shown by flow cytometry in patients chosen for sequencing. These data are taken from a study of CD8+CD57+ T cells in acquired aplastic anemia. V shed 3 bases and J 1 base; nucleotides not matched to a gene: 9. Looked up from germline, CDR1 is DFQATT and CDR2 is SNEGSKA (reference sequence). The CDR3 has 16 residues. Template material for TCR beta VDJ and CDR3 profiling consisted of genomic DNA. TCRdb reanalysed the reads using MiXCR and keeps one entry per CDR3 protein. This sample has around 170,000 distinct CDR3 sequences, with more than 45% found just once.

Specimen: sorted CD4+, CD8+, or CD8+CD57+ T cells (not recorded which) from PBMCs. The sequence came from a human donor with aplastic anemia. The V gene is TRBV20-1, the J gene TRBJ2-3; TRBD2 aligns across 8 bases. The chain's CDR3 is CSARGVAGSRTDTQYF. DNA for the CDR3: TGCAGTGCTAGGGGGGTAGCGGGAAGCCGCACAGATACGCAGTATTTT.